The 9 T cell receptor beta chains in this list originate from one sample, sequenced in a study of regulatory T cells in long-lasting Graves disease. Time point defined: newly diagnosed GD, antithyroid drugs for less than 3 months. PBMC RNA served as the TCR library source. Libraries of TCR beta came from iRepertoire HTBI primers plus Arm-PCR of CDR3 regions. In TCRdb, the multiplex PCR reads were re-called with MiXCR into one record per CDR3 protein. The data show 300,000 to 400,000 distinct CDR3 sequences, roughly 16% seen once. The material was peripheral blood mononuclear cells (PBMCs), obtained at new diagnosis, from a patient treated with antithyroid drugs. The receptors come from a female donor with Graves disease.

The chain uses TRBV11-2 and TRBJ2-3, with D hard to call. The CDR3 length is 17 residues. The V end lost 7 bases, the J end lost 6 bases, and 26 bases lay between the germline ends. CDR1 SGHAT and CDR2 FQNNGV come from the germline V gene. The CDR3 DNA follows: TGTGCCAGCACCAAAACGAAAAAGGTTTTGGATTCGGATACGCAGTATTTT. As protein: CASTKTKKVLDSDTQYF.

This clonotype was counted many times. The chain uses TRBV24-1 and TRBJ1-5; a possible D gene is TRBD1 (6 bases). Germline V gene data show CDR1 as KGHDR and CDR2 as SFDVKD. V lost 1 base and J 5 bases, leaving 8 bases between the germline ends. This CDR3 spans 14 amino acids. The CDR3 region has the DNA TGTGCCACCAGTGATTTTGGGGGGCATCAGCCCCAGCATTTT. It encodes CATSDFGGHQPQHF.

This clonotype showed up many times. The rearrangement joins TRBV30 to TRBJ1-1, with unresolved D. The germline V and J ends were trimmed by 0 bases and 1 base, with 6 bases remaining between them. Germline CDR1 reads GTSNPN; CDR2 reads SVGIG (reference sequence). This CDR3 has 13 residues. The CDR3 reads CAWSVHRNTEAFF. The CDR3 DNA follows: TGTGCCTGGAGTGTACACAGGAACACTGAAGCTTTCTTT.

The table lists this clonotype with many counts. The chain uses TRBV5-1 and TRBJ1-1; D call uncertain. CDR3 length equals 11 residues. With 7 bases removed from V and 4 bases from J, the gap between germline ends came to 8 bases. The germline CDR1 and CDR2 sequences are SGHRS and YFSETQ. The CDR3 loop is CASVFGTEAFF. The CDR3, as DNA: TGCGCCAGCGTCTTCGGCACTGAAGCTTTCTTT.

This clonotype was recorded at least ten times. The chain has TRBV19 and TRBJ1-1; TRBD1 might be the D (6 bases). Trimming took off 3 bases at V and 4 bases at J, with 15 bases between the two ends. The germline CDR1 and CDR2 sequences are LNHDA and SQIVND (reference sequence). This CDR3 has 15 residues. CDR3: CASSIGHLGGTEAFF. DNA of the CDR3: TGTGCCAGTAGTATTGGGCACTTAGGGGGCACTGAAGCTTTCTTT. The full variable domain, with the rest looked up from reference TRBV19 and TRBJ1-1, is DGGITQSPKYLFRKEGQNVTLSCEQNLNHDAMYWYRQDPGQGLRLIYYSQIVNDFQKGDIAEGYSVSREKKESFPLTVTSAQKNPTAFYLCASSIGHLGGTEAFFGQGTRLTVV.

This clonotype was detected ten times or more. The chain has TRBV18 and TRBJ2-7, with D unclear. The CDR3 runs 11 residues. The V end was cut by 3 bases, the J end by 6 bases, with 6 bases between. The germline V gene has CDR1 KGHSH and CDR2 LQKENI. The CDR3 DNA reads as TGTGCCAGCTCACCCTCAGGCGAGCAGTACTTC. The encoded protein is CASSPSGEQYF.

This clonotype has a count of ten or more. The gene calls are TRBV2 and TRBJ2-7; D possibly uses TRBD1 or TRBD2 (5 bases each). Germline CDR1 is SNHLY and CDR2 is FYNNEI. Trimming shortened V by 4 bases and J by 1 base, and 17 bases separated the two germline ends. The CDR3 sequence is 16 residues long. The CDR3 DNA is TGTGCCAGCAGTGCGTCAGGGAGTCGTATATCCTACGAGCAGTACTTC. Protein: CASSASGSRISYEQYF.

This clonotype was recorded a few times. The chain links TRBV4-1 to TRBJ2-2, with 8 bases fitting TRBD2. Losses at the gene ends were 4 bases for V and 5 bases for J; bases not matched to a gene: 9. Germline CDR1 and CDR2: MGHRA and YSYEKL. The CDR3 is made up of 16 amino acids. The CDR3 loop is CASSRIGTSGTGELFF. CDR3 bases: TGCGCCAGCAGCCGAATAGGTACTAGCGGAACCGGGGAGCTGTTTTTT.

With regard to this clonotype: Germline is not matched at one junction end, which may reflect a read error. CDR3 nucleotides: TGTGCCAGCAATTACCGGGACAGGCAGTTCTTC. Protein product: CASNYRDRQFF. The chain has TRBV6-2 or TRBV6-3 and TRBJ2-3, with 7 bases aligning to TRBD1. The J call may not be correct, given that the DNA end is closer to TRBJ2-1. Germline V CDR1 and CDR2: MNHEY, SVGEGT. The CDR3 covers 11 residues.